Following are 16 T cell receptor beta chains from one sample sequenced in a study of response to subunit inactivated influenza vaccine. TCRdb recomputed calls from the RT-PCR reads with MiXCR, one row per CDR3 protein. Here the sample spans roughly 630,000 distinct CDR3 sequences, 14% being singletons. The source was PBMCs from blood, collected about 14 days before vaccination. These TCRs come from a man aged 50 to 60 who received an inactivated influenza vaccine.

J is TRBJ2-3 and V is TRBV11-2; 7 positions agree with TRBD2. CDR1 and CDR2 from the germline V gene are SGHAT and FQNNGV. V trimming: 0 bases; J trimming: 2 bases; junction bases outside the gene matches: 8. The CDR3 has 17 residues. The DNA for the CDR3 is TGTGCCAGCAGCTTAGATGTCCGGCTAGCGGACACAGATACGCAGTATTTT. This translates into CASSLDVRLADTDTQYF.

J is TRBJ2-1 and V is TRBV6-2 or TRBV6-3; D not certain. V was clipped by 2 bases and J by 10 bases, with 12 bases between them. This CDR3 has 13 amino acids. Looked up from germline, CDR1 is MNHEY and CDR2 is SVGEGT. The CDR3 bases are TGTGCCAGCAGTTACGGTCTTAGCTCCGAGCAGTTCTTC. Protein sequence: CASSYGLSSEQFF.

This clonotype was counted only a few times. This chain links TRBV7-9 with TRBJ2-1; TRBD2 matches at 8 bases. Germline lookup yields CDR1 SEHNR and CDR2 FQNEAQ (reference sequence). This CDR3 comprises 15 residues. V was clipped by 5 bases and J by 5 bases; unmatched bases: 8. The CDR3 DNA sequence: TGTGCCAGCAGCCCGCTAGCGGGTTTAAACAATGAGCAGTTCTTC. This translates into CASSPLAGLNNEQFF.

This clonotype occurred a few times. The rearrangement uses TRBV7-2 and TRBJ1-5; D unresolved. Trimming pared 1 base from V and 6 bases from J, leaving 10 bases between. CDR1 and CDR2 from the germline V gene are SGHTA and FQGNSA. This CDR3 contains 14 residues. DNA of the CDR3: TGTGCCAGCAGCTTAGAACACCGGGGTCAGCCCCAGCATTTT. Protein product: CASSLEHRGQPQHF.

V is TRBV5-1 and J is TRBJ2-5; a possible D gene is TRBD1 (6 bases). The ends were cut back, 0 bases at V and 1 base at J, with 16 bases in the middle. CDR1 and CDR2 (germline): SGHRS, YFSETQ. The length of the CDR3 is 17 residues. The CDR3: CASSLGRPWDTQETQYF. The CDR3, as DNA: TGCGCCAGCAGCTTGGGCCGGCCATGGGACACCCAAGAGACCCAGTACTTC. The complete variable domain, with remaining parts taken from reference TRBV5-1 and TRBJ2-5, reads KAGVTQTPRYLIKTRGQQVTLSCSPISGHRSVSWYQQTPGQGLQFLFEYFSETQRNKGNFPGRFSGRQFSNSRSEMNVSTLELGDSALYLCASSLGRPWDTQETQYFGPGTRLLVL.

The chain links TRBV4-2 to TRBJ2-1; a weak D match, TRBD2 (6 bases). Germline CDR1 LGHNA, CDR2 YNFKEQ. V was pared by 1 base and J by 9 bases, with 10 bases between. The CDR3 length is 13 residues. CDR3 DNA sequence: TGTGCCAGCAGCCAAGCCCCCGGGGGTGAGCAGTTCTTC. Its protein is CASSQAPGGEQFF.

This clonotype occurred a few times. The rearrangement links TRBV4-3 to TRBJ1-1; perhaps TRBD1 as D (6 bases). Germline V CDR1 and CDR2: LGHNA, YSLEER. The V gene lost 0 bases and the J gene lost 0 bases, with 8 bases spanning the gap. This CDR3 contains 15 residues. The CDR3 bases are TGCGCCAGCAGCCAAGAACAGGGATTGAACACTGAAGCTTTCTTT. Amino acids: CASSQEQGLNTEAFF.

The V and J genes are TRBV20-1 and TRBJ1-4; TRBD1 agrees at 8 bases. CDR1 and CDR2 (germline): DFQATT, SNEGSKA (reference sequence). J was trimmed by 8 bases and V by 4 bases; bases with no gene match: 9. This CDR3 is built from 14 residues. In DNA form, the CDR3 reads TGCAGTGCTACGGACAGGGCTGTTAGGGAAAAACTGTTTTTT. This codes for CSATDRAVREKLFF.

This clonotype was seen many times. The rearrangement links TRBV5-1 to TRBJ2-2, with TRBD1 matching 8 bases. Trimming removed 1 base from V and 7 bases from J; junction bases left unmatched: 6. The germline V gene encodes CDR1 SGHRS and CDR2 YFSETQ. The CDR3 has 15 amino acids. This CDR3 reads CASSLRQGADGELFF. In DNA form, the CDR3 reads TGCGCCAGCAGCTTGCGTCAGGGGGCGGACGGGGAGCTGTTTTTT.

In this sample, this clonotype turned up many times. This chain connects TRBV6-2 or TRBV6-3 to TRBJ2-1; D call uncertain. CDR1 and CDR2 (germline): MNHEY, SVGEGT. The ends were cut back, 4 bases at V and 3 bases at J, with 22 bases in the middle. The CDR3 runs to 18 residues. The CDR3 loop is CASSFDLRTPGLYNEQFF. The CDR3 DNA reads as TGTGCCAGCAGTTTTGACTTGCGGACCCCAGGCCTCTACAATGAGCAGTTCTTC.

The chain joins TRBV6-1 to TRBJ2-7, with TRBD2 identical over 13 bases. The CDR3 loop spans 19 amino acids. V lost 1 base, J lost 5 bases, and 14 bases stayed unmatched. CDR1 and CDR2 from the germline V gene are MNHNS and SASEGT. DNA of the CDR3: TGTGCCAGCAGTGAAGGTTGGACTAGCGGGGGTATAACGAGTAACGAGCAGTACTTC. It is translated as CASSEGWTSGGITSNEQYF.

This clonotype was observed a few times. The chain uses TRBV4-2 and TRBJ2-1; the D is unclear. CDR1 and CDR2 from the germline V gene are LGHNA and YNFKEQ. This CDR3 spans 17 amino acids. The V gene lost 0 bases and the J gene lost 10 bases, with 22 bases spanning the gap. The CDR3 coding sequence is TGTGCCAGCAGCCAAGATGGGCCGGCCATCCCCGGAGAGGAGCAGTTCTTC. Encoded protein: CASSQDGPAIPGEEQFF.

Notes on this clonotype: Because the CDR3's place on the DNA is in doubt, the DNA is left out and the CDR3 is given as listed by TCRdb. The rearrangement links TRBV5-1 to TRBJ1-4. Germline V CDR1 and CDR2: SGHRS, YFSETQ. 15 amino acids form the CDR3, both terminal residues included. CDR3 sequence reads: CASSLGQGGEKLFFF.

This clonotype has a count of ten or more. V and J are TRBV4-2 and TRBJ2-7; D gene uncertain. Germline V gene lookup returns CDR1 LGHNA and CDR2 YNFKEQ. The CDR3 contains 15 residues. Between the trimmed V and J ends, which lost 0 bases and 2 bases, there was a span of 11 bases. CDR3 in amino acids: CASSQEATVTYEQYF. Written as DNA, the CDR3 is TGTGCCAGCAGCCAAGAAGCGACTGTGACCTACGAGCAGTACTTC.

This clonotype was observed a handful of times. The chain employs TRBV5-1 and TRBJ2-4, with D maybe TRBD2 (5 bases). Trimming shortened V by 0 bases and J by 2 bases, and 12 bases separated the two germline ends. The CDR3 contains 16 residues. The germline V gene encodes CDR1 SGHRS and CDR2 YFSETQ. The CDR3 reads CASSLVTSGPKNIQYF. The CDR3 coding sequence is TGCGCCAGCAGCTTGGTAACTAGTGGGCCCAAAAACATTCAGTACTTC.

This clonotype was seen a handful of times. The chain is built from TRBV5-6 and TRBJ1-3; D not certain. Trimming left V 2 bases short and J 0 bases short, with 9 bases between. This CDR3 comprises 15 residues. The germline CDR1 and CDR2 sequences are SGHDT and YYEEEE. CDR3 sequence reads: CASSFGGHSGNTIYF. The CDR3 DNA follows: TGTGCCAGCAGCTTCGGCGGCCACTCTGGAAACACCATATATTTT.